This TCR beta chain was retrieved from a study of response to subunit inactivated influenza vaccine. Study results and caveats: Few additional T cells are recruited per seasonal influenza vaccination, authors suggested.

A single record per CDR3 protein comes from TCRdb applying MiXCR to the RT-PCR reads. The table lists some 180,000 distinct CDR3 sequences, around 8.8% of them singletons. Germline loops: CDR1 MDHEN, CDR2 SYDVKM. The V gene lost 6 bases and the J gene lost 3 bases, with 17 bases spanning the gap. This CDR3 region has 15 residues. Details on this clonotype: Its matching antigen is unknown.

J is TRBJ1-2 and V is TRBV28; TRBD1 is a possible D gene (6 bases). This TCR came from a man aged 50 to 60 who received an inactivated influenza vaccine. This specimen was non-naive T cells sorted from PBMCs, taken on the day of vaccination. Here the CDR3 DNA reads TGTGCCAGCAGGACCCCGGACAGCTGGGACTATGGCTACACCTTC. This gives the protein CASRTPDSWDYGYTF.